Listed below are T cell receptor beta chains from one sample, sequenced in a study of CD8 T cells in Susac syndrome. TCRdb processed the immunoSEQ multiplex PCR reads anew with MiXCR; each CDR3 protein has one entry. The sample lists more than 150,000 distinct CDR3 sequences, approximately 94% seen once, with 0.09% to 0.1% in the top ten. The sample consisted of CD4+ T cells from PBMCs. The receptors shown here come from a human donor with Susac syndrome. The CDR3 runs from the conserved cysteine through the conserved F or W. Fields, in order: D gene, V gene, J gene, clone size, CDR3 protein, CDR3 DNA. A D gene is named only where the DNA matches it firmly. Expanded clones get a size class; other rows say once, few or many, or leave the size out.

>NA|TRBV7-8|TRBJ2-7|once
CASSLMTNTYEQYF
TGTGCCAGCAGCTTGATGACGAACACCTACGAGCAGTACTTC
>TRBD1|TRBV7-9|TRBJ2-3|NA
CASSLERQGPDTQYF
TGTGCCAGCAGCTTAGAGAGACAGGGTCCAGATACGCAGTATTTT
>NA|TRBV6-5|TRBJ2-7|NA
CASSYSHRDEQYF
TGTGCCAGCAGTTACTCCCACAGGGACGAGCAGTACTTC
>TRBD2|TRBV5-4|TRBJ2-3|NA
CASRPLTSGGPDTQYF
TGTGCCAGCAGGCCTCTTACTAGCGGGGGGCCAGATACGCAGTATTTT
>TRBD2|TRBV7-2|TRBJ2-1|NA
CASSLAAGGHNEQFF
TGTGCCAGCAGCTTAGCAGCGGGGGGGCACAATGAGCAGTTCTTC
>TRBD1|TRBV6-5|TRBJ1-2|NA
CASSYTGQNYGYTF
TGTGCCAGCAGTTACACGGGACAGAACTATGGCTACACCTTC
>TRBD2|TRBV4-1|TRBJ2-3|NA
CASSQSRLAGGPNTQYF
TGCGCCAGCAGCCAAAGTCGACTAGCGGGGGGGCCGAATACGCAGTATTTT
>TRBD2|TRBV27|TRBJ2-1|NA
CASIVQRGKSNEQFF
TGTGCCAGCATCGTACAGCGGGGTAAAAGTAATGAGCAGTTCTTC
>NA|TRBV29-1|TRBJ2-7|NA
CSVVPPGLIAAQYF
TGCAGCGTTGTACCCCCGGGACTTATCGCGGCGCAGTACTTC
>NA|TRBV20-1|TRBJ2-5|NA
CSAHRGGQETQYF
TGCAGTGCCCACCGTGGAGGGCAAGAGACCCAGTACTTC
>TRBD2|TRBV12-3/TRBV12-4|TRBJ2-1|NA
CASSPGTSGGSYNEQFF
TGTGCCAGCAGTCCTGGGACTAGCGGGGGCTCCTACAATGAGCAGTTCTTC
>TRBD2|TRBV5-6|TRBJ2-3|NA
CASSYLAGAGDTQYF
TGTGCCAGCAGCTACCTAGCGGGGGCCGGAGATACGCAGTATTTT
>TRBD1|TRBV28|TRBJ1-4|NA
CASGAGTENEKLFF
TGTGCCAGCGGTGCCGGGACAGAAAATGAAAAACTGTTTTTT
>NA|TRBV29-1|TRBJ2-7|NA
CSVEDPGGAHEQYF
TGCAGCGTTGAAGATCCGGGCGGGGCGCACGAGCAGTACTTC
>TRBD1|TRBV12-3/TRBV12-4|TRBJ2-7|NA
CASSPNLGQGGYEQYF
TGTGCCAGCAGTCCCAACCTCGGACAGGGAGGCTACGAGCAGTACTTC
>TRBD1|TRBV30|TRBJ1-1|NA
CAWSVGNRGTEAFF
TGTGCCTGGAGTGTAGGTAACAGGGGGACTGAAGCTTTCTTT
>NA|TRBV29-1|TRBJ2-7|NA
CSVVAVTYEQYF
TGCAGCGTTGTTGCCGTAACCTACGAGCAGTACTTC
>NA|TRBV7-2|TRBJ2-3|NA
CASSLDTGTDTQYF
TGTGCCAGCAGCTTGGATACAGGCACAGATACGCAGTATTTT
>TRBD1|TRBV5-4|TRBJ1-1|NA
CASTPGGRSMNTEAFF
TGTGCCAGCACCCCAGGGGGTAGGAGCATGAACACTGAAGCTTTCTTT
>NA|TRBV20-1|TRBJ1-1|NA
CSARDHASRTEAFF
TGCAGTGCTAGAGATCACGCATCCAGGACTGAAGCTTTCTTT
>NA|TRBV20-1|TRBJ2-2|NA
CSATLRATGELFF
TGCAGTGCTACCCTCCGCGCCACCGGGGAGCTGTTTTTT
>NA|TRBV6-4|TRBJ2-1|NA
CASSNEEFSNEQFF
TGTGCCAGCAGTAACGAAGAATTTAGCAATGAGCAGTTCTTC
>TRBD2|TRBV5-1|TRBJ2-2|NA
CASSPGGGSSTGELFF
TGCGCCAGCAGCCCCGGGGGGGGCTCCAGCACCGGGGAGCTGTTTTTT
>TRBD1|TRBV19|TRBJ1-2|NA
CASSRDRVNGYTF
TGTGCCAGTAGTAGGGACAGGGTAAATGGCTACACCTTC
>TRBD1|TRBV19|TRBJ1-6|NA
CASSMGTGGNNSPLHF
TGTGCCAGTAGTATGGGGACAGGGGGAAATAATTCACCCCTCCACTTT
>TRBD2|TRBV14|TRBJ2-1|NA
CASSPWTSGVSSYNEQFF
TGTGCCAGCAGCCCTTGGACTAGCGGGGTGAGCTCCTACAATGAGCAGTTCTTC
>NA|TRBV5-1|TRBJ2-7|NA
CASSLYPGVTYEQYF
TGCGCCAGCAGCTTGTATCCAGGGGTTACCTACGAGCAGTACTTC
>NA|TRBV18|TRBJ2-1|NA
CASSPQGSHNEQFF
TGTGCCAGCTCACCACAGGGGTCCCACAATGAGCAGTTCTTC
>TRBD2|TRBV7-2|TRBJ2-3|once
CASSPRLAGGTDTQYF
TGTGCCAGCAGCCCTCGACTAGCGGGGGGCACAGATACGCAGTATTTT
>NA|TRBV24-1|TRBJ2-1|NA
CATTPQECYHLRNEQFF
TGTGCCACCACCCCCCAGGAATGTTACCACCTCCGGAATGAGCAGTTCTTC
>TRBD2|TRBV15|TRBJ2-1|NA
CATSRESLAGNLNEQFF
TGTGCCACCAGCAGAGAGTCGCTAGCGGGGAATCTTAATGAGCAGTTCTTC
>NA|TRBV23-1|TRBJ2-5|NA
CALRAGGDTRGETQYF
TGCGCCCTTCGGGCGGGCGGCGACACCCGAGGAGAGACCCAGTACTTC
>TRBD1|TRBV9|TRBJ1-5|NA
CASSPGQELSAQHF
TGTGCCAGCAGCCCGGGACAGGAGCTATCAGCCCAGCATTTT
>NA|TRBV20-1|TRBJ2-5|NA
CSASRPAGLTETQYF
TGCAGTGCTAGTAGACCCGCGGGCTTGACGGAGACCCAGTACTTC
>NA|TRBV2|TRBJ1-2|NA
CASSESGGVGYTF
TGTGCCAGCAGTGAAAGCGGGGGGGTTGGCTACACCTTC
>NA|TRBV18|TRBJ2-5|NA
CASSPSGLETQYF
TGTGCCAGCTCACCGTCAGGGTTAGAGACCCAGTACTTC
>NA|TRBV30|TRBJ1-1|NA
CAWSRQYEAFF
TGTGCCTGGAGTCGACAGTACGAAGCTTTCTTT
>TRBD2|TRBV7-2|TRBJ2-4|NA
CASSLSSTSGGANIQYF
TGTGCCAGCAGCTTATCGAGTACTAGCGGGGGGGCAAACATTCAGTACTTC
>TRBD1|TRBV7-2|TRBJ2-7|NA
CASSFGTGSYEQYF
TGTGCCAGCAGCTTCGGGACAGGGTCCTACGAGCAGTACTTC
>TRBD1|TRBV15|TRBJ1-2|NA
CATSEPGQGAGGYTF
TGTGCCACCAGCGAACCGGGACAGGGAGCTGGTGGCTACACCTTC
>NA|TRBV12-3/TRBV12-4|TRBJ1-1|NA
CASSLATGNTEAFF
TGTGCCAGCAGTTTAGCGACGGGGAACACTGAAGCTTTCTTT
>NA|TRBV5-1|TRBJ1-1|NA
CASKREQMNTEAFF
TGCGCCAGCAAAAGGGAGCAAATGAACACTGAAGCTTTCTTT
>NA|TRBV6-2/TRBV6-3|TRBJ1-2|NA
CASSPDGQWGYTF
TGTGCCAGCAGTCCGGACGGCCAATGGGGCTACACCTTC
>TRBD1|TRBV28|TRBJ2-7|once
CASSLGRGHYEQYF
TGTGCCAGCAGTTTAGGCAGGGGGCATTACGAGCAGTACTTC
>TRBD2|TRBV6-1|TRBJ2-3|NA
CASRSRRGLAGLHGTQYF
TGTGCCAGCAGGTCCCGTCGCGGACTAGCGGGCCTTCATGGAACGCAGTATTTT
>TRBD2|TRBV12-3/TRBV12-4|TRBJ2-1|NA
CASSLNLAGASYNEQFF
TGTGCCAGCAGTTTAAACTTAGCGGGAGCCTCCTACAATGAGCAGTTCTTC
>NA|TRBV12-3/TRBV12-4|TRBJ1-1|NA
CASSAAGGLAEAFF
TGTGCCAGCAGTGCTGCGGGGGGTTTAGCTGAAGCTTTCTTT
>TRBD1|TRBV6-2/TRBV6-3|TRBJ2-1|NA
CASIRDRGGNEQFF
TGTGCCAGTATCCGGGACAGGGGGGGCAATGAGCAGTTCTTC
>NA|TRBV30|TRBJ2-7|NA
CAWRRGSHEQYF
TGTGCCTGGAGGAGAGGAAGCCACGAGCAGTACTTC
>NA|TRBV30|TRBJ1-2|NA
CAWSGGANYGYTF
TGTGCCTGGAGTGGAGGAGCTAACTATGGCTACACCTTC
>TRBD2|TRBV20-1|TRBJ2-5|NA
CSARDRTSGGSGTQYF
TGCAGTGCTAGAGATAGGACTAGCGGGGGTTCGGGCACCCAGTACTTC
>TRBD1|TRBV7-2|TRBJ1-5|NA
CASSPDGTGGQPQHF
TGTGCCAGCAGCCCTGACGGGACAGGCGGACAGCCCCAGCATTTT
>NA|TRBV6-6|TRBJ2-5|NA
CAAGTRETQYF
TGTGCCGCCGGGACGAGAGAGACCCAGTACTTC
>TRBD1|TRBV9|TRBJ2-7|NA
CASSATGTEFYEQYF
TGTGCCAGCAGCGCAACCGGGACAGAGTTCTACGAGCAGTACTTC
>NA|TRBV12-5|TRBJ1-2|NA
CASGADSDGRPGDGYTF
TGTGCTAGTGGTGCAGACTCCGACGGCAGGCCGGGGGATGGCTACACCTTC
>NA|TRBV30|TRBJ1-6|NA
CAWGDNNSPLHF
TGTGCCTGGGGGGATAATAATTCACCCCTCCACTTT
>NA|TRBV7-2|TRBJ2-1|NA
CASSLGSGVNEQFF
TGTGCCAGCAGCTTAGGTTCTGGTGTCAATGAGCAGTTCTTC